The 6 T cell receptor beta chains presented below share a single source sample, sequenced in a study of Ad26.COV2.S vaccination and SARS-CoV-2 variants. The treatment: around 19 received Ad26.COV2.S at low or high dose, single or two shots; about five received placebo; per-sample allocation not given. It was on day 63 after the first vaccine or placebo injection that samples were taken. Clones were read by immunoSEQ multiplex PCR, and TCRdb kept only the in-frame ones, dropping some. The sample yields about 680,000 clones, around 89% seen once. Sequencing used peripheral blood, obtained in a trial of Ad26.COV2.S vaccine versus placebo. All receptors come from a person aged 18-60 years who received the Ad26.COV2.S COVID-19 vaccine or a placebo.

The CDR3: CASSQADRGNQPQHF. The DNA of the CDR3 is TGCGCCAGCAGCCAAGCCGACAGGGGCAATCAGCCCCAGCATTTT. The chain links TRBV4-1 to TRBJ1-5; 7 bases line up with TRBD1. Germline lookup yields CDR1 MGHRA and CDR2 YSYEKL. J lost 2 bases, V lost 1 base, and 2 bases had no gene match. This CDR3 contains 15 residues.

This clone has a single count. The genes are TRBV6-5 and TRBJ1-2; D is perhaps TRBD1 (6 bases). The germline V gene encodes CDR1 MNHEY and CDR2 SVGAGI. Trimming pared 3 bases from V and 6 bases from J, leaving 11 bases between. The CDR3 has 13 amino acids. DNA for the CDR3: TGTGCCAGCAGTTATAGTACAGGGCATGGCTACACCTTC. It translates to CASSYSTGHGYTF.

The chain recombines TRBV6-2 or TRBV6-3 with TRBJ2-1; TRBD2 agrees at 14 bases. This CDR3 contains 16 residues. V was clipped by 6 bases and J by 1 base; unmatched bases: 2. Germline V CDR1 and CDR2: MNHEY, SVGEGT. Written as DNA, the CDR3 is TGTGCCAGCAGCTGGACTAGCGGGGGGTCCTACAATGAGCAGTTCTTC. It specifies CASSWTSGGSYNEQFF.

The J gene is TRBJ2-5, the V gene TRBV19; a weak D match, TRBD2 (5 bases). V shed 4 bases and J shed 0 bases, with 15 bases lying between them. This CDR3 has 16 amino acids. Germline CDR1 and CDR2: LNHDA and SQIVND (reference sequence). The DNA for the CDR3 is TGTGCCAGTAGTACCCTTGGGTCGGGGTACCAAGAGACCCAGTACTTC. Its protein product is CASSTLGSGYQETQYF.

Points on this clone: Other DNA sequences within the sample encode an identical CDR3. The chain has TRBV30 and TRBJ1-5; tentatively, D is TRBD1 (5 bases). The CDR3 contains 13 residues. The V gene's germline CDR1 is GTSNPN and CDR2 SVGIG (reference sequence). V was trimmed by 1 base and J by 7 bases, leaving 11 bases between them. CDR3: CAWSGQGGQPQHF. The CDR3 DNA sequence: TGTGCCTGGAGTGGGCAGGGAGGACAGCCCCAGCATTTT.

This chain links TRBV6-1 with TRBJ2-5; TRBD2 matches 16 bases. J gave up 5 bases and V 6 bases, and 15 bases lay outside the gene matches. The V gene's germline CDR1 is MNHNS and CDR2 SASEGT. The CDR3 sequence is 19 residues long. As DNA, the CDR3 is TGTGCCAGCAGGGAATCCGGGACTAGCGGGGGGGGTGTAAGGGAGACCCAGTACTTC. Amino acids: CASRESGTSGGGVRETQYF.